This T cell receptor beta chain was obtained from a study of neoadjuvant anti-PD-1 for oral cavity cancer. TCRdb keeps only in-frame clones here, not all; method: immunoSEQ multiplex PCR. The table has about 12,000 clones, 70% to 75% seen once. CDR3 size: 15 residues. Per germline, CDR1 PRHDT and CDR2 FYEKMQ (reference sequence). The V segment lost 2 bases and the J segment 7 bases; nucleotides outside the gene matches: 5. Sample time point: after neoadjuvant nivolumab, at surgical resection. Cohort: HPV-negative, locally advanced oral cavity squamous cell carcinoma patients. Analysis of PBMCs was direct, with no culture step.

Sequencing used PBMCs, obtained after nivolumab (anti-PD-1) treatment. The rearrangement uses TRBV13 and TRBJ1-6; TRBD1 agrees at 7 bases. This TCR came from a person between 40 and 85 years old with oral cavity squamous cell carcinoma. CDR3 in amino acids: CASSLKGGSNSPLHF. In DNA, the CDR3 is TGTGCCAGCAGCTTAAAAGGGGGCTCGAATTCACCCCTCCACTTT.